The 10 T cell receptor beta chains listed next were all sequenced from one sample in a study of cytomegalovirus exposure and HLA in healthy donors. 60 Vbeta and 13 Jbeta primers were used in PCR. Method: immunoSEQ multiplex PCR; TCRdb's copy keeps in-frame clones and lacks some. The sample gives some 220,000 clones, more than 75% of which show up once; 0.24% is in the top ten. Sequencing was performed on PBMCs. These TCRs come from a girl aged 2-9 years in good health and CMV-seronegative.

The chain carries TRBV5-6 and TRBJ2-5; 8 bases are shared with TRBD1. The J call may be incorrect, as the DNA end agrees better with TRBJ2-7. This CDR3 has 15 amino acids. Germline values: CDR1 SGHDT, CDR2 YYEEEE. In nucleotides, the CDR3 is TGTGCCAGCAGCCAGGGGACAGGTCGGCCCTACGAGCAGTACTTC. Translation gives CASSQGTGRPYEQYF.

This clone was found once. The V gene is TRBV6-1, the J gene TRBJ1-1; D might be TRBD1 (5 bases). This CDR3 is built from 12 residues. Germline CDR1 reads MNHNS; CDR2 reads SASEGT. V dropped 8 bases and J dropped 1 base, with 8 bases sitting between them. CDR3: CASGQPNTEAFF. As DNA, the CDR3 is TGTGCCAGCGGACAACCGAACACTGAAGCTTTCTTT.

The V call is TRBV11-2, the J call TRBJ2-7; 9 nucleotides align to TRBD2. Germline CDR1 reads SGHAT; CDR2 reads FQNNGV. This CDR3 region has 17 residues. Unmatched junction bases numbered 11, after V lost 5 bases and J lost 0 bases. CDR3 nucleotides: TGTGCCAGCAGCCTAACTAACCAGCGGGAGGCCTCCTACGAGCAGTACTTC. Its translation is CASSLTNQREASYEQYF.

This chain joins TRBV19 and TRBJ2-7, with D tentatively TRBD2 (6 bases). The V gene lost 6 bases and the J gene lost 3 bases, with 18 bases spanning the gap. The germline V gene has CDR1 LNHDA and CDR2 SQIVND (reference sequence). The length of the CDR3 is 15 residues. The CDR3 loop reads CASSPTASESYEQYF. CDR3 sequence (DNA): TGTGCCAGTAGCCCTACGGCTAGCGAAAGCTACGAGCAGTACTTC.

The V and J genes are TRBV7-6 and TRBJ2-5; 7 bases align to TRBD2. CDR3 length: 14 residues. In germline, CDR1 is SGHVS, CDR2 FNYEAQ. Trimming took 4 bases from V and 5 from J; bases not matched to a gene: 7. In DNA form, the CDR3 reads TGTGCCAGCAGCTCGAGTAGCGGGTCTGAGACCCAGTACTTC. Amino acid sequence: CASSSSSGSETQYF. The variable domain in full, with the rest retrieved from reference TRBV7-6 and TRBJ2-5, is GAGVSQSPRYKVTKRGQDVALRCDPISGHVSLYWYRQALGQGPEFLTYFNYEAQQDKSGLPNDRFSAERPEGSISTLTIQRTEQRDSAMYRCASSSSSGSETQYFGPGTRLLVL.

A few counts support this clone. This rearrangement joins TRBV5-1 to TRBJ1-1, with TRBD1 matching 9 bases. Germline V gives CDR1 SGHRS, CDR2 YFSETQ. The CDR3 has 14 residues. Trimming took 3 bases from V and 5 from J; bases not matched to a gene: 5. CDR3 protein: CASSYGTGRTEAFF. The CDR3 nucleotides read TGCGCCAGCAGCTATGGGACAGGGCGGACTGAAGCTTTCTTT. Looking up the rest from reference TRBV5-1 and TRBJ1-1 gives the full variable domain: KAGVTQTPRYLIKTRGQQVTLSCSPISGHRSVSWYQQTPGQGLQFLFEYFSETQRNKGNFPGRFSGRQFSNSRSEMNVSTLELGDSALYLCASSYGTGRTEAFFGQGTRLTVV.

The rearrangement links TRBV10-2 to TRBJ2-7, with 9 positions matching TRBD2. Trimming took 6 bases from V and 4 from J; bases not matched to a gene: 7. CDR1 is WSHSY and CDR2 is SAAADI in the germline V gene. This CDR3 region has 14 residues. Here the CDR3 DNA reads TGCGCCAGCAGGGACGTAGCGGGAGAGTACGAGCAGTACTTC. Its translation is CASRDVAGEYEQYF.

J is TRBJ2-2 and V is TRBV10-2; D perhaps matches TRBD2 (5 bases). CDR1 and CDR2 from the germline V gene are WSHSY and SAAADI. The length of the CDR3 is 13 residues. The V gene lost 6 bases and the J gene lost 7 bases, with 12 bases spanning the gap. For the CDR3, the DNA is TGCGCCAGCAGGGGCCCACGGGACGGGGAGCTGTTTTTT. Translated, it gives CASRGPRDGELFF.

The V call is TRBV6-6, the J call TRBJ1-4; D perhaps matches TRBD1 (6 bases). The germline V gene has CDR1 MNHNY and CDR2 SVGAGI (reference sequence). The V gene lost 8 bases and the J gene lost 7 bases, with 14 bases spanning the gap. The CDR3 is 13 residues long. CDR3 loop: CASRQVSSEKLFF. As DNA, the CDR3 is TGTGCCAGCCGACAGGTGTCCAGTGAAAAACTGTTTTTT.

This chain connects TRBV10-1 to TRBJ1-3; a possible D gene is TRBD1 (6 bases). CDR1 and CDR2 (germline): WNHNN, SYGVQD (reference sequence). This CDR3 comprises 18 residues. Trimming removed 2 bases at V and 0 bases at J, with 17 bases between. The CDR3 DNA follows: TGCGCCAGCAGTGAGCGGCCAGCCGGGACACTCTCTGGAAACACCATATATTTT. Residues: CASSERPAGTLSGNTIYF.